This T cell receptor (beta chain) was observed in a study of T-cell reconstitution after alpha-beta-depleted transplantation in children. This clonotype showed up many times. Its antigen is not identified. The junction departs from germline at one end; a sequencing error may be responsible. Unique molecular identifiers were incorporated into the prepared TCRbeta library. TCRdb reanalysed the PCR reads using MiXCR and keeps one entry per CDR3 protein. In the table there are hundreds of thousands of distinct CDR3 sequences, about 12% of which are singletons. This CDR3 contains 11 residues. Whole-study results and caveats: Newly produced T cells mostly accounted for T-cell counts and diversity one year post-transplant.

The origin of this receptor is a girl aged 2 to 10 with congenital amegakaryocytic thrombocytopenia, due to receive a stem cell transplant. The specimen was PBMCs, collected before TCRalphabeta/CD19-depleted stem cell transplant. The rearrangement uses TRBV12-3 or TRBV12-4 and TRBJ2-3; unclear D gene. The CDR3, as DNA: TGCGCCAGCAGATACACAGATACGCAGTATTTT. Its translation: CASRYTDTQYF.